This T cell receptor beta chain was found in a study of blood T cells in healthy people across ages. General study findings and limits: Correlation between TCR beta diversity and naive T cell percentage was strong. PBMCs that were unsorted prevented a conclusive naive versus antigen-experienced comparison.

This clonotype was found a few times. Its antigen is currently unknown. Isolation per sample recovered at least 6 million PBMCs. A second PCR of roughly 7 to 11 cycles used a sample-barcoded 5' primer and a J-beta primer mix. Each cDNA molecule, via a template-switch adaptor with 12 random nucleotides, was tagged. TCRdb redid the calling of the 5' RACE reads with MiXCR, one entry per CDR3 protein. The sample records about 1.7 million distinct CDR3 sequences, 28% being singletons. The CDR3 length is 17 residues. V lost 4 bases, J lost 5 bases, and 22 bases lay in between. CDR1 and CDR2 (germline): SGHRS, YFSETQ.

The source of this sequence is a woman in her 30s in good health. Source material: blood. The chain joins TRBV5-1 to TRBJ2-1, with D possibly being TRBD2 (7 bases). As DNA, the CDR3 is TGCGCCAGCAGCCTGAGACAGGCCGCTCGGGGGGACAATGAGCAGTTCTTC. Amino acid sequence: CASSLRQAARGDNEQFF.